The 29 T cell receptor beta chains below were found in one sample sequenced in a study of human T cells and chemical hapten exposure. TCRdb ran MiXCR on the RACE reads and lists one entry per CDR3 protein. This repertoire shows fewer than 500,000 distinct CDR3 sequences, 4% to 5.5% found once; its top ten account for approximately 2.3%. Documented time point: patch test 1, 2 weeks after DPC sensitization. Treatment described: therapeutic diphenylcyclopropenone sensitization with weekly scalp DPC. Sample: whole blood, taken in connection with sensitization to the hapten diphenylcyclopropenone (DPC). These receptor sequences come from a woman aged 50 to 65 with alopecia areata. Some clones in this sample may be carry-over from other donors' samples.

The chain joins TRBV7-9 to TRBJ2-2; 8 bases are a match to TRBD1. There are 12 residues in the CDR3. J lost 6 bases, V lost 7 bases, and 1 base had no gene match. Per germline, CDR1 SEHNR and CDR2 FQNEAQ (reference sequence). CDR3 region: CASKQGAGELFF. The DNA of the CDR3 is TGTGCCAGCAAACAGGGGGCCGGGGAGCTGTTTTTT.

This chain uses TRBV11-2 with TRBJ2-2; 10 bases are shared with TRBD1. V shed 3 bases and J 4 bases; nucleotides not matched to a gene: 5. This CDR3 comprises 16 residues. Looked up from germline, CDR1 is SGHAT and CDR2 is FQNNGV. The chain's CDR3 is CASSLKGQGRTGELFF. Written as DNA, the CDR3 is TGTGCCAGCAGCTTGAAGGGACAGGGGCGCACCGGGGAGCTGTTTTTT.

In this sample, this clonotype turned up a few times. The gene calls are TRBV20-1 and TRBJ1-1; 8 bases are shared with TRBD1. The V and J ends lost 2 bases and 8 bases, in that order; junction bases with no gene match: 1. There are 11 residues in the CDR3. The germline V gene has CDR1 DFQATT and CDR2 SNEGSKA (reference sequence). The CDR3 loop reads CSARRTGEAFF. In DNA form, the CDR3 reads TGCAGTGCTAGACGGACAGGGGAAGCTTTCTTT.

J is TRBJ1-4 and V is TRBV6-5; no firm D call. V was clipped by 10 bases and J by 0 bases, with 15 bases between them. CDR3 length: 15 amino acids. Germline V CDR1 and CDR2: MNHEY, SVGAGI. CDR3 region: CATKGSPATNEKLFF. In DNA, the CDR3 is TGTGCCACTAAGGGCAGCCCCGCAACTAATGAAAAACTGTTTTTT.

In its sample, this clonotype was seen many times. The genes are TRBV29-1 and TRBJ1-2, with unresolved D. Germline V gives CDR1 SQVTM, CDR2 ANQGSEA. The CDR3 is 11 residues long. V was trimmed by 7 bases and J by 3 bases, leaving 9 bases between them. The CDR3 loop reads CSATTDYGYTF. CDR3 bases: TGCAGCGCCACAACAGACTATGGCTACACCTTC.

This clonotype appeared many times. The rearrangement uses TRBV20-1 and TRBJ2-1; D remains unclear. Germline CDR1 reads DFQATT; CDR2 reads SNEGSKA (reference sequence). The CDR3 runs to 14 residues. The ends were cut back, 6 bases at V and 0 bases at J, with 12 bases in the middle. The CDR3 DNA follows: TGCAGTGCCATCCCACCGAGCTCCTACAATGAGCAGTTCTTC. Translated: CSAIPPSSYNEQFF.

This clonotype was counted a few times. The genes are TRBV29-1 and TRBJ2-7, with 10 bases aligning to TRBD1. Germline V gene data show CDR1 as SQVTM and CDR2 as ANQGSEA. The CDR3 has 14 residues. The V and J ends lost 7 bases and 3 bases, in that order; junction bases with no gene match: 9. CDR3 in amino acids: CSADRQGAIYEQYF. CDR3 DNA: TGCAGCGCCGACAGACAGGGGGCTATCTACGAGCAGTACTTC.

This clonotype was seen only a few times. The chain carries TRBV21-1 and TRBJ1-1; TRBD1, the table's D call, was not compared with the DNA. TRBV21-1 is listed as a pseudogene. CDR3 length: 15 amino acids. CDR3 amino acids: CASSKPGSMNTEAFF. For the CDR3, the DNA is TGTGCCAGCAGCAAACCGGGCAGTATGAACACTGAAGCTTTCTTT.

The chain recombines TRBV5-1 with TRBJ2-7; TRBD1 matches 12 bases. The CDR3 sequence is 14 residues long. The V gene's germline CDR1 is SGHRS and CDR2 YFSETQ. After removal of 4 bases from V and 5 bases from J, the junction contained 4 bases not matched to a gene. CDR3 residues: CASSQGQGADEQYF. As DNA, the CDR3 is TGCGCCAGCAGCCAGGGACAGGGGGCTGACGAGCAGTACTTC.

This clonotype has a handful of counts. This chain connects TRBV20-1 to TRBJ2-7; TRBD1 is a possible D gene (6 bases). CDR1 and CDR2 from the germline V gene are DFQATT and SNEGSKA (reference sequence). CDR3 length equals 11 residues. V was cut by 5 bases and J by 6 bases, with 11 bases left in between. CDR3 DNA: TGCAGTGCTTTCGCAGGGGCCGAGCAGTACTTC. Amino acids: CSAFAGAEQYF.

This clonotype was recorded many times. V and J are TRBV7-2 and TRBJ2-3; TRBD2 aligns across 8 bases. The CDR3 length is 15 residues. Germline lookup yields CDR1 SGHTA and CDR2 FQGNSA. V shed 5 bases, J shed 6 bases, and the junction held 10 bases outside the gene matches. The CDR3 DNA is TGTGCCAGCAGCCCCTTCCCAGCGGGAGCCGATACGCAGTATTTT. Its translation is CASSPFPAGADTQYF.

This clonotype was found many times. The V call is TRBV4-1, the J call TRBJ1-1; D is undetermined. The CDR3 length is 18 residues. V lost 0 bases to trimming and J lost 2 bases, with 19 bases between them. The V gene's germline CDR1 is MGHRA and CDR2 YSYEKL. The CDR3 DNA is TGCGCCAGCAGCCAAGATGCCATCCTCCTAGTACCAAACACTGAAGCTTTCTTT. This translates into CASSQDAILLVPNTEAFF.

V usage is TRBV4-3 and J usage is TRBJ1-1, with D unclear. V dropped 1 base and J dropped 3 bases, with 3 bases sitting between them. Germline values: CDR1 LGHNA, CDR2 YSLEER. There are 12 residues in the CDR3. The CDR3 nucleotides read TGCGCCAGCAGCCAAGCGGACACTGAAGCTTTCTTT. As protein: CASSQADTEAFF.

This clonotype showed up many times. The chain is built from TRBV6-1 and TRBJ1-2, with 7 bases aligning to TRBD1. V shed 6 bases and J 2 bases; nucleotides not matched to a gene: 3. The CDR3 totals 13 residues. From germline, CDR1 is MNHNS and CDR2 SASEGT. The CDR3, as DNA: TGTGCCAGCAGGACAGGGCCGAACTATGGCTACACCTTC. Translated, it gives CASRTGPNYGYTF.

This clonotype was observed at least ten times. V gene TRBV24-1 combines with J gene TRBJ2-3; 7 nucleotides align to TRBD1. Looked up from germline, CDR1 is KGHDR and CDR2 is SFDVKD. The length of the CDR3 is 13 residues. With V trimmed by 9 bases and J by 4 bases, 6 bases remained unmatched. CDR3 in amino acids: CATSGQTPDTQYF. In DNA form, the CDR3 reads TGTGCCACCTCGGGACAGACCCCAGATACGCAGTATTTT.

For the CDR3, the DNA is TGTGCCAGCAGCTTCGGAGCGGGAACCCACATCGGGGAGCTGTTTTTT. Translated: CASSFGAGTHIGELFF. The chain recombines TRBV11-2 with TRBJ2-2, with 7 nucleotides matching TRBD2. Germline lookup yields CDR1 SGHAT and CDR2 FQNNGV. There are 16 residues in the CDR3. Trimming removed 3 bases from V and 7 bases from J; junction bases left unmatched: 11. The whole variable domain, remainder taken from reference TRBV11-2 and TRBJ2-2, is EAGVAQSPRYKIIEKRQSVAFWCNPISGHATLYWYQQILGQGPKLLIQFQNNGVVDDSQLPKDRFSAERLKGVDSTLKIQPAKLEDSAVYLCASSFGAGTHIGELFFGEGSRLTVL.

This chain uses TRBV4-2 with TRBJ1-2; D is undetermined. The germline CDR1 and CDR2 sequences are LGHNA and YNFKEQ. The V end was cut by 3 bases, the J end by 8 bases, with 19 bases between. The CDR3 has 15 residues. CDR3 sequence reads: CASSQADVPVGGYTF. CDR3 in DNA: TGTGCCAGCAGCCAGGCCGATGTTCCTGTCGGCGGCTACACCTTC.

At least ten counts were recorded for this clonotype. CDR3 loop: CASSSATDATYEQYF. The CDR3 DNA follows: TGTGCCAGCAGCTCGGCTACCGACGCCACCTACGAGCAGTACTTC. The J gene is TRBJ2-7, the V gene TRBV7-2; D not certain. The germline V gene encodes CDR1 SGHTA and CDR2 FQGNSA. The CDR3 is 15 amino acids. Trimming took off 4 bases at V and 2 bases at J, with 15 bases between the two ends.

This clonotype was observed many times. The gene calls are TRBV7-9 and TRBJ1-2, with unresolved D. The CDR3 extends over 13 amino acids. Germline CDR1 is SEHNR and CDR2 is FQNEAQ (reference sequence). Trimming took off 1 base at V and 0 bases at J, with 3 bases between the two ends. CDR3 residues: CASSLETNYGYTF. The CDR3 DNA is TGTGCCAGCAGCTTAGAAACTAACTATGGCTACACCTTC. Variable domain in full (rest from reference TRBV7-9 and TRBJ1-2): DTGVSQNPRHKITKRGQNVTFRCDPISEHNRLYWYRQTLGQGPEFLTYFQNEAQLEKSRLLSDRFSAERPKGSFSTLEIQRTEQGDSAMYLCASSLETNYGYTFGSGTRLTVV.

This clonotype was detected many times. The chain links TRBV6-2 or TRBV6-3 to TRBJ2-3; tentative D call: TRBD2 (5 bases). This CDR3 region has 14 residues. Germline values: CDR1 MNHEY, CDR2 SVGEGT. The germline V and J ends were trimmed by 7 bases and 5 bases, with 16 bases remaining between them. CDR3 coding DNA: TGTGCCAGCACCACCCCCCAGCGGCAAGATACGCAGTATTTT. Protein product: CASTTPQRQDTQYF.

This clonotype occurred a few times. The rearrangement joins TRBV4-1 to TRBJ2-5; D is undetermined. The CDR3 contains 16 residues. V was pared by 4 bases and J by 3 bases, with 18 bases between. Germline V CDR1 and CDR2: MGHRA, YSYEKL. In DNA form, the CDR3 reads TGCGCCAGCAGCCCCACCTTTTTAGCTCTGGAAGAGACCCAGTACTTC. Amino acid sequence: CASSPTFLALEETQYF.

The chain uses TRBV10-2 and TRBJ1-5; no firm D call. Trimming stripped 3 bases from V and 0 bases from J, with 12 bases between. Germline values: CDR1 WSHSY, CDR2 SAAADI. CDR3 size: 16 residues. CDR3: CASSDSRRYSNQPQHF. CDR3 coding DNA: TGCGCCAGCAGTGATTCAAGACGGTATAGCAATCAGCCCCAGCATTTT.

CDR3 sequence reads: CASSPPGQGGSLGQYF. CDR3 nucleotides: TGTGCCAGCAGCCCCCCGGGACAGGGGGGTTCTCTAGGGCAGTACTTC. This chain uses TRBV12-3 or TRBV12-4 with TRBJ2-7, with TRBD1 identical over 11 bases. The CDR3 is 16 amino acids. V was clipped by 6 bases and J by 9 bases; unmatched bases: 16.

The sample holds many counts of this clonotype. This chain's CDR3 is CASSPPGFPYEQYF. The CDR3 DNA reads TGTGCCAGCAGCCCACCAGGGTTCCCCTACGAGCAGTACTTC. The gene calls are TRBV5-6 and TRBJ2-7, with TRBD1 as a possible D gene (5 bases). The germline gives CDR1 SGHDT, CDR2 YYEEEE. Trimming took 4 bases from V and 2 from J, leaving 13 bases between them. The CDR3 spans 14 residues.

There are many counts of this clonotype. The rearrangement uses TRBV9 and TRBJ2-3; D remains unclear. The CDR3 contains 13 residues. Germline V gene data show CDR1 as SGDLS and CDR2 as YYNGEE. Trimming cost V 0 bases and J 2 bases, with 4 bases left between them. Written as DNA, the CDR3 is TGTGCCAGCAGCGTAGCCTCCACAGATACGCAGTATTTT. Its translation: CASSVASTDTQYF.

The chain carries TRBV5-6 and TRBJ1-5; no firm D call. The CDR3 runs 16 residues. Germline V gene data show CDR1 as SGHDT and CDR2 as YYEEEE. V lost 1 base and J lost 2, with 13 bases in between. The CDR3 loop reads CASSLRGSGGNQPQHF. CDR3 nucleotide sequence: TGTGCCAGCAGCTTGCGGGGTAGTGGGGGCAATCAGCCCCAGCATTTT.

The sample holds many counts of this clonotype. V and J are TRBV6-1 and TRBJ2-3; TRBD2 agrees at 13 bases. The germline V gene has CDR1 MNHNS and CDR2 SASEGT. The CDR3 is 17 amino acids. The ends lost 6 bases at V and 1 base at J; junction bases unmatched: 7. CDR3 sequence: CASSPTSGGLGTDTQYF. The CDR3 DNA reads TGTGCCAGCAGCCCGACTAGCGGGGGGCTTGGCACAGATACGCAGTATTTT.

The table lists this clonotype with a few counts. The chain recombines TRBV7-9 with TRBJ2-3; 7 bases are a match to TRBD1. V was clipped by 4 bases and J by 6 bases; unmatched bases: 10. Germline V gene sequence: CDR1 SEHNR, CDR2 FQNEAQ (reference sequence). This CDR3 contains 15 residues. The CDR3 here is CASSSVDRVRDTQYF. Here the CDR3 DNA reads TGTGCCAGCAGCTCCGTTGACAGGGTTAGGGATACGCAGTATTTT.

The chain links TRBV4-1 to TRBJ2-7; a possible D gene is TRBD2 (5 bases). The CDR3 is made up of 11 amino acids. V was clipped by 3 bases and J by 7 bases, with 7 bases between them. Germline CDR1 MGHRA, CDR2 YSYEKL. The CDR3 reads CASSHRGEQYF. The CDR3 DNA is TGCGCCAGCAGCCACCGAGGGGAGCAGTACTTC.